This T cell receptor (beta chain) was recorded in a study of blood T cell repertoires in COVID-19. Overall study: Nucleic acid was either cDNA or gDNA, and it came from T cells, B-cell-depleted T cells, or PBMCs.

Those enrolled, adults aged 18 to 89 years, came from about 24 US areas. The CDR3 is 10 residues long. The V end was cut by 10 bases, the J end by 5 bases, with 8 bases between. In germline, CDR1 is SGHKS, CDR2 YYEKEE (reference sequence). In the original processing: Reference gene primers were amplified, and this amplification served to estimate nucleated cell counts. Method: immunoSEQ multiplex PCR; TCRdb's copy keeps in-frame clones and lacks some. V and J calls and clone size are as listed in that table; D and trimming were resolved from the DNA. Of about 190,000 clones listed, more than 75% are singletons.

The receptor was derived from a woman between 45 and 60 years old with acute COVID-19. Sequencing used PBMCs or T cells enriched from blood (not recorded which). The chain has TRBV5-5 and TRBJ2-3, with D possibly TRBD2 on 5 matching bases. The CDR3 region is CAPSGDTQYF. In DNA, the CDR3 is TGTGCCCCCAGCGGAGATACGCAGTATTTT.